This record concerns one TCR beta chain sequence. The entry originates in a study of blood T cell repertoires in COVID-19. In the authors' workflow: By means of reference gene primer amplification, nucleated cell counts were estimated. Profiled with immunoSEQ multiplex PCR; TCRdb holds only in-frame clones, not every one. V, J and clone size derive from that table, while D and trimming were established from the DNA sequence. Among 95,000 to 130,000 clones listed, around four fifths were seen once. The CDR3 has 15 amino acids. V trimming: 4 bases; J trimming: 3 bases; junction bases outside the gene matches: 10. The germline gives CDR1 SGHDT, CDR2 YYEEEE.

This sequence joins TRBV5-6 and TRBJ2-7, with TRBD1 identical over 7 bases. This receptor was obtained from an older man with active or convalescent COVID-19. The sequencing input was peripheral blood. Here the CDR3 reads CASSLRARQGYEQYF. CDR3 nucleotide sequence: TGTGCCAGCAGCCTCCGGGCCCGACAGGGCTACGAGCAGTACTTC.